This entry lists 32 T cell receptor beta chains sequenced from one sample in a study of T cell responses to AZD1222 COVID-19 vaccine. Clones were read by immunoSEQ multiplex PCR, and TCRdb kept only the in-frame ones, dropping some. The profile shows about 110,000 clones, about 90% of them singletons. The material sequenced was peripheral blood, taken 28 days after the second AZD1222 dose. The receptor source for this set is an adult who received the AZD1222 COVID-19 vaccine.

The chain recombines TRBV6-4 with TRBJ1-1, with D possibly matching TRBD1 (5 bases). Per germline, CDR1 MRHNA and CDR2 SNTAGT. The CDR3 contains 14 residues. The V end lost 2 bases, the J end lost 6 bases, and 13 bases lay between the germline ends. CDR3 sequence reads: CASSDGNRYSEAFF. The CDR3 coding sequence is TGTGCCAGCAGTGACGGGAACAGGTACTCTGAAGCTTTCTTT.

This chain connects TRBV6-5 to TRBJ2-6, with D unresolved. This CDR3 has 15 residues. Germline V gene sequence: CDR1 MNHEY, CDR2 SVGAGI. V was shortened by 5 bases and J by 0 bases, with 8 bases between the two germline ends. The CDR3: CASSPAISGANVLTF. DNA for the CDR3: TGTGCCAGCAGTCCCGCGATCTCTGGGGCCAACGTCCTGACTTTC.

The genes are TRBV3-1 (or the pseudogene TRBV3-2) and TRBJ1-2; 12 positions match TRBD1. Germline V gene sequence: CDR1 LGHDT, CDR2 YNNKEL (reference sequence). The CDR3 has 18 residues. V was clipped by 4 bases and J by 2 bases; unmatched bases: 11. DNA of the CDR3: TGTGCCAGCAGCCCACGGTTGGGACAGGGGGCCCTGAACTATGGCTACACCTTC. It specifies CASSPRLGQGALNYGYTF.

A few counts support this clone. The V and J genes are TRBV2 and TRBJ1-5; D not resolved. This CDR3 has 13 amino acids. Trimming pared 6 bases from V and 5 bases from J, leaving 11 bases between. The V gene's germline CDR1 is SNHLY and CDR2 FYNNEI. The CDR3 loop reads CASRWYWDQPQHF. In nucleotides, the CDR3 is TGTGCCAGCAGGTGGTACTGGGATCAGCCCCAGCATTTT.

The rearrangement joins TRBV7-3 to TRBJ2-1; D is possibly TRBD1 (6 bases). V was clipped by 5 bases and J by 6 bases, with 20 bases between them. There are 16 residues in the CDR3. Germline V gives CDR1 SGHTA, CDR2 FQGTGA. The CDR3 sequence is CASSLTPGQIINEQFF. CDR3 sequence (DNA): TGTGCCAGCAGCCTCACTCCGGGACAAATCATCAATGAGCAGTTCTTC.

The chain combines TRBV27 with TRBJ1-5, with TRBD1 as a possible D gene (5 bases). The CDR3 runs 13 residues. V was pared by 1 base and J by 4 bases, with 5 bases between. Looked up from germline, CDR1 is MNHEY and CDR2 is SMNVEV (reference sequence). Written as DNA, the CDR3 is TGTGCCAGCAGTTTATGGGGGAATCAGCCCCAGCATTTT. Translating it yields CASSLWGNQPQHF.

The CDR3 loop is CASSSQGASTEAFF. The CDR3, as DNA: TGTGCCAGCAGCTCTCAGGGGGCGTCCACTGAAGCTTTCTTT. The gene calls are TRBV6-5 and TRBJ1-1; TRBD1 matches 8 bases. Germline loops: CDR1 MNHEY, CDR2 SVGAGI. The CDR3 has 14 amino acids. Unmatched junction bases numbered 7, after V lost 6 bases and J lost 4 bases.

The chain has TRBV7-9 and TRBJ2-3, with TRBD1 identical over 9 bases. J gave up 1 base and V 7 bases, and 9 bases lay outside the gene matches. Germline-derived CDR1 and CDR2 are SEHNR and FQNEAQ (reference sequence). The CDR3 covers 16 residues. CDR3 nucleotides: TGTGCCAGCACCTCCCTGGGACAGGGTGGCACAGATACGCAGTATTTT. Its translation is CASTSLGQGGTDTQYF.

V gene TRBV7-3 combines with J gene TRBJ2-2; perhaps TRBD1 as D (5 bases). This CDR3 contains 14 residues. V was trimmed by 5 bases and J by 0 bases, leaving 7 bases between them. The germline CDR1 and CDR2 sequences are SGHTA and FQGTGA. CDR3 residues: CASSRTSNTGELFF. The DNA of the CDR3 is TGTGCCAGCAGCCGGACATCGAACACCGGGGAGCTGTTTTTT.

In its sample, this clone was seen a few times. This sequence joins TRBV2 and TRBJ1-2; no firm D call. This CDR3 comprises 11 residues. Germline V gene sequence: CDR1 SNHLY, CDR2 FYNNEI. V lost 3 bases and J 8 bases, leaving 7 bases between the germline ends. This chain's CDR3 is CASSEGWGYTF. CDR3 in DNA: TGTGCCAGCAGTGAGGGCTGGGGCTACACCTTC.

This clone is a singleton in its sample. This rearrangement joins TRBV19 to TRBJ2-1, with 11 bases lining up with TRBD2. Germline V gives CDR1 LNHDA, CDR2 SQIVND (reference sequence). This CDR3 comprises 12 residues. V was clipped by 8 bases and J by 9 bases; unmatched bases: 3. DNA for the CDR3: TGTGCCAGTGGGACTAGCGGACCTGAGCAGTTCTTC. Protein: CASGTSGPEQFF.

This rearrangement joins TRBV30 to TRBJ2-5; the D gene is possibly TRBD1 (6 bases). There are 15 residues in the CDR3. Germline V CDR1 and CDR2: GTSNPN, SVGIG (reference sequence). Trimming stripped 0 bases from V and 2 bases from J, with 13 bases between. The CDR3 sequence: CAWSVQQGPQETQYF. In DNA, the CDR3 is TGTGCCTGGAGTGTACAGCAGGGGCCTCAAGAGACCCAGTACTTC.

This sequence joins TRBV9 and TRBJ1-2; D possibly corresponds to TRBD1 (6 bases). The CDR3 runs to 14 residues. Deletions cut 5 bases from V and 3 bases from J, with 14 bases between. CDR1 is SGDLS, CDR2 YYNGEE, per germline. Here the CDR3 reads CASRGGAFDYGYTF. Written as DNA, the CDR3 is TGTGCCAGCAGAGGGGGGGCGTTTGACTATGGCTACACCTTC. Full variable domain (outside the CDR3, taken from reference TRBV9 and TRBJ1-2): DSGVTQTPKHLITATGQRVTLRCSPRSGDLSVYWYQQSLDQGLQFLIQYYNGEERAKGNILERFSAQQFPDLHSELNLSSLELGDSALYFCASRGGAFDYGYTFGSGTRLTVV.

The chain combines TRBV6-2 or TRBV6-3 with TRBJ1-2; D remains ambiguous. This CDR3 contains 14 residues. CDR1 is MNHEY and CDR2 is SVGEGT in the germline V gene. The V end was cut by 5 bases, the J end by 1 base, with 11 bases between. CDR3 in DNA: TGTGCCAGCAGTCCCCAGGCTGATAACTATGGCTACACCTTC. It translates to CASSPQADNYGYTF.

This clone has a single count. The chain carries TRBV9 and TRBJ1-1; D not certain. CDR3 length: 14 residues. Trimming pared 0 bases from V and 1 base from J, leaving 7 bases between. The V gene's germline CDR1 is SGDLS and CDR2 YYNGEE. DNA of the CDR3: TGTGCCAGCAGCGTAGATTACAGGAACACTGAAGCTTTCTTT. Its translation: CASSVDYRNTEAFF.

The chain joins TRBV18 to TRBJ2-7, with 10 bases fitting TRBD2. Germline CDR1 is KGHSH and CDR2 is LQKENI. There are 15 residues in the CDR3. V lost 1 base and J lost 3; bases outside the gene matches: 3. The CDR3 protein is CASSPLAGGNYEQYF. CDR3 DNA: TGTGCCAGCTCACCACTAGCGGGGGGTAACTACGAGCAGTACTTC.

The chain employs TRBV6-4 and TRBJ2-2; a weak D match, TRBD1 (5 bases). The CDR3 consists of 14 residues. V gave up 5 bases and J gave up 1 base, with 8 bases separating them. Germline CDR1 MRHNA, CDR2 SNTAGT. The CDR3 sequence is CASSPGQNTGELFF. The CDR3 DNA reads as TGTGCCAGCAGTCCAGGACAGAACACCGGGGAGCTGTTTTTT.

The J gene is TRBJ1-3, the V gene TRBV30; D perhaps matches TRBD1 (5 bases). CDR3 length: 15 amino acids. V was clipped by 2 bases and J by 3 bases, with 14 bases between them. Per germline, CDR1 GTSNPN and CDR2 SVGIG (reference sequence). CDR3 nucleotides: TGTGCCTGGAGTCACGGGGCGTCGAGTGGAAACACCATATATTTT. Residues: CAWSHGASSGNTIYF.

The table lists this clone with a few counts. This chain joins TRBV2 and TRBJ2-1; D may be TRBD2 (6 bases). CDR3 length: 15 residues. In germline, CDR1 is SNHLY, CDR2 FYNNEI. V was trimmed by 3 bases and J by 4 bases, leaving 13 bases between them. CDR3 coding DNA: TGTGCCAGCAGTGAGAGAACTAGCACATACAATGAGCAGTTCTTC. It encodes CASSERTSTYNEQFF.

The rearrangement links TRBV7-9 to TRBJ1-1, with D unclear. The CDR3 is made up of 13 amino acids. The germline CDR1 and CDR2 sequences are SEHNR and FQNEAQ (reference sequence). The V gene lost 1 base and the J gene lost 3 bases, with 6 bases spanning the gap. The CDR3 DNA reads TGTGCCAGCAGCTTAGGTGGGGACACTGAAGCTTTCTTT. The encoded protein is CASSLGGDTEAFF.

The genes are TRBV7-9 and TRBJ2-5; a weak D match, TRBD1 (5 bases). The CDR3 extends over 15 amino acids. The ends were cut back, 5 bases at V and 5 bases at J, with 18 bases in the middle. Germline V CDR1 and CDR2: SEHNR, FQNEAQ (reference sequence). CDR3 sequence: CASSEGVGLGETQYF. Here the CDR3 DNA reads TGTGCCAGCAGCGAAGGGGTGGGGCTAGGGGAGACCCAGTACTTC.

The chain has TRBV7-9 and TRBJ2-3; 7 bases match TRBD1. J lost 0 bases, V lost 4 bases, and 7 bases had no gene match. CDR3 length: 16 residues. CDR1 is SEHNR and CDR2 is FQNEAQ in the germline V gene (reference sequence). CDR3 sequence: CASSSGQVTSTDTQYF. CDR3 DNA sequence: TGTGCCAGCAGCTCTGGACAGGTTACTAGCACAGATACGCAGTATTTT. Combining the CDR3 with reference TRBV7-9 and TRBJ2-3 gives the whole variable domain DTGVSQNPRHKITKRGQNVTFRCDPISEHNRLYWYRQTLGQGPEFLTYFQNEAQLEKSRLLSDRFSAERPKGSFSTLEIQRTEQGDSAMYLCASSSGQVTSTDTQYFGPGTRLTVL.

The chain recombines TRBV6-5 with TRBJ1-1; no clear D. Germline V gene lookup returns CDR1 MNHEY and CDR2 SVGAGI. V gave up 2 bases and J gave up 0 bases, with 4 bases separating them. The length of the CDR3 is 13 residues. The CDR3 here is CASSYEVNTEAFF. For the CDR3, the DNA is TGTGCCAGCAGTTACGAGGTGAACACTGAAGCTTTCTTT.

The J gene is TRBJ1-1, the V gene TRBV19; D might be TRBD1 (5 bases). The CDR3 covers 17 residues. The germline gives CDR1 LNHDA, CDR2 SQIVND (reference sequence). Trimming removed 3 bases from V and 1 base from J, with 18 bases in between. DNA of the CDR3: TGTGCCAGTAGTATTGGGGCGACCAAGGTCCCGAACACTGAAGCTTTCTTT. It codes for CASSIGATKVPNTEAFF.

V is TRBV6-2 or TRBV6-3 and J is TRBJ2-1; TRBD2 matches 9 bases. This CDR3 comprises 16 residues. Germline V gives CDR1 MNHEY, CDR2 SVGEGT. V lost 2 bases to trimming and J lost 9 bases; unmatched junction nucleotides: 11. For the CDR3, the DNA is TGTGCCAGCAGTTACGGTCAGGTAGCGGGGGAGGCTGAGCAGTTCTTC. It codes for CASSYGQVAGEAEQFF.

V and J are TRBV2 and TRBJ1-6; 9 bases map to TRBD1. Germline assignment: CDR1 SNHLY and CDR2 FYNNEI. The CDR3 is made up of 12 amino acids. The trim removed 8 bases at V and 9 bases at J, leaving 2 bases unmatched. CDR3 in DNA: TGTGCCAGCGGGACAGGGATTTCACCCCTCCACTTT. This encodes CASGTGISPLHF.

The chain recombines TRBV21-1 with TRBJ1-4; TRBD1 is the table's D call, not checked against the DNA. TRBV21-1 is described as a pseudogene. This CDR3 is 18 amino acids long. In DNA form, the CDR3 reads TGTGCCAGCAGCAAATCCCAAGGACAGGCGGCAACTAATGAAAAACTGTTTTTT. Its protein is CASSKSQGQAATNEKLFF.

The J gene is TRBJ1-5, the V gene TRBV6-6, with 9 bases identical to TRBD1. Germline loops: CDR1 MNHNY, CDR2 SVGAGI (reference sequence). V shed 5 bases, J shed 4 bases, and the junction held 3 bases outside the gene matches. CDR3 length: 14 residues. CDR3 nucleotides: TGTGCCAGCAGTAGCGGACAGGGGAATCAGCCCCAGCATTTT. This sequence encodes CASSSGQGNQPQHF.

The rearrangement links TRBV5-1 to TRBJ2-7; D is unclear. The germline CDR1 and CDR2 sequences are SGHRS and YFSETQ. The CDR3 runs to 13 residues. Trimming shortened V by 0 bases and J by 5 bases, and 9 bases separated the two germline ends. The CDR3 region is CASSLVPVDEQYF. The CDR3 DNA reads TGCGCCAGCAGCTTGGTCCCCGTCGACGAGCAGTACTTC.

This chain connects TRBV7-9 to TRBJ2-1; possibly TRBD2 for D (7 bases). Germline V gives CDR1 SEHNR, CDR2 FQNEAQ (reference sequence). CDR3 length equals 16 residues. V was shortened by 3 bases and J by 1 base, with 13 bases between the two germline ends. This CDR3 is CASSLLGRGSYNEQFF. CDR3 coding DNA: TGTGCCAGCAGCTTGCTTGGGAGGGGGTCCTACAATGAGCAGTTCTTC.

The rearrangement joins TRBV14 to TRBJ1-2, with 7 bases fitting TRBD1. V was clipped by 1 base and J by 7 bases; unmatched bases: 15. CDR3 size: 17 residues. The germline CDR1 and CDR2 sequences are SGHDN and FVKESK. The CDR3 DNA sequence: TGTGCCAGCAGCCAAGTGGAGGGGGCGATGGGGAGAGGTGGCTACACCTTC. It is translated as CASSQVEGAMGRGGYTF.

J is TRBJ1-4 and V is TRBV4-1; no firm D call. Trimming cost V 0 bases and J 9 bases, with 11 bases left between them. The germline gives CDR1 MGHRA, CDR2 YSYEKL. This CDR3 has 14 residues. Here the CDR3 reads CASSQDGGRQKLFF. The CDR3 coding sequence is TGCGCCAGCAGCCAAGATGGCGGGCGCCAAAAACTGTTTTTT.